One and the same sample provided the 7 T cell receptor beta chains below, sequenced in a study of cytomegalovirus exposure and HLA in healthy donors. The primer mix had 60 Vbeta and 13 Jbeta primers. The table came from immunoSEQ multiplex PCR; TCRdb's copy has only in-frame clones and leaves some out. The table shows some 35,000 clones, with around 53% occurring only once. Sequencing was done on a sample of PBMCs. The receptors stem from a woman aged 40-49 years in good health and CMV-seropositive.

Here the CDR3 reads CASSQDRRVDGYTF. CDR3 nucleotide sequence: TGCGCCAGCAGCCAAGATCGCAGGGTTGATGGCTACACCTTC. This chain joins TRBV4-3 and TRBJ1-2; possible D gene TRBD1, 5 bases. The CDR3 is 14 amino acids. Germline CDR1 LGHNA, CDR2 YSLEER. V was clipped by 0 bases and J by 6 bases, with 11 bases between them.

The chain uses TRBV4-1 and TRBJ2-7; tentatively, D is TRBD2 (5 bases). Germline V gene data show CDR1 as MGHRA and CDR2 as YSYEKL. The ends were cut back, 4 bases at V and 1 base at J, with 14 bases in the middle. The CDR3 runs 15 residues. This CDR3 reads CASSPGWPGSYEQYF. The CDR3 DNA is TGCGCCAGCAGCCCAGGCTGGCCGGGGTCCTACGAGCAGTACTTC.

This chain connects TRBV6-5 to TRBJ2-7; 7 bases align to TRBD1. V trimming: 5 bases; J trimming: 3 bases; junction bases outside the gene matches: 4. This CDR3 has 13 amino acids. Germline lookup yields CDR1 MNHEY and CDR2 SVGAGI. The CDR3 DNA follows: TGTGCCAGCAGTAAAACAGGGGTCTACGAGCAGTACTTC. The encoded protein is CASSKTGVYEQYF.

The V call is TRBV4-2, the J call TRBJ1-2; 10 nucleotides agree with TRBD1. This CDR3 has 14 amino acids. Germline CDR1 LGHNA, CDR2 YNFKEQ. V lost 3 bases to trimming and J lost 8 bases; unmatched junction nucleotides: 6. The CDR3 sequence is CASSQTGGAGGYTF. CDR3 DNA: TGTGCCAGCAGCCAGACAGGGGGCGCGGGAGGCTACACCTTC.

Only a few counts were recorded for this clone. The V call is TRBV9, the J call TRBJ2-5; TRBD2 might be the D (5 bases). V gave up 4 bases and J gave up 0 bases, with 13 bases separating them. The CDR3 is 15 amino acids. Per the germline V gene, CDR1 is SGDLS and CDR2 is YYNGEE. CDR3 amino acids: CASSPWTGYQETQYF. Here the CDR3 DNA reads TGTGCCAGCAGCCCGTGGACTGGGTACCAAGAGACCCAGTACTTC. The whole variable domain, filled in from reference TRBV9 and TRBJ2-5, reads DSGVTQTPKHLITATGQRVTLRCSPRSGDLSVYWYQQSLDQGLQFLIQYYNGEERAKGNILERFSAQQFPDLHSELNLSSLELGDSALYFCASSPWTGYQETQYFGPGTRLLVL.

This clone has only a few counts. This chain links TRBV4-1 with TRBJ1-4; D not certain. Trimming removed 1 base from V and 7 bases from J, with 19 bases in between. The germline V gene encodes CDR1 MGHRA and CDR2 YSYEKL. The CDR3 covers 17 residues. The CDR3 protein is CASSQVVFRGFTEKLFF. In DNA, the CDR3 is TGCGCCAGCAGCCAAGTAGTTTTTCGCGGGTTCACTGAAAAACTGTTTTTT.

A few counts support this clone. The chain links TRBV10-3 to TRBJ1-5; no firm D call. Germline V gene lookup returns CDR1 ENHRY and CDR2 SYGVKD. The CDR3 consists of 14 residues. Trimming stripped 3 bases from V and 3 bases from J, with 9 bases between. The CDR3 loop reads CAISEGGSNQPQHF. The CDR3 DNA sequence: TGTGCCATCAGTGAAGGAGGGTCCAATCAGCCCCAGCATTTT.